Shown below are 7 T cell receptor beta chains from a single sample sequenced in a study of T cells after somatic rescue of genetic block. Assay: immunoSEQ multiplex PCR; the TCRdb copy retains only in-frame clones and omits some. The repertoire holds roughly 120,000 clones, with just over 90% as singletons. Sequencing was carried out using peripheral blood mononuclear cells (PBMCs). All receptors come from a woman younger than 35.

The table lists this clone with a count of one. V usage is TRBV11-1 and J usage is TRBJ2-7; D not resolved. Trimming removed 1 base from V and 3 bases from J, with 13 bases in between. The germline V gene has CDR1 SGHAT and CDR2 FQDESV (reference sequence). The CDR3 contains 15 residues. CDR3 amino acids: CASSLGASGDYEQYF. For the CDR3, the DNA is TGTGCCAGCAGCTTAGGGGCATCTGGGGACTACGAGCAGTACTTC.

The V call is TRBV7-2, the J call TRBJ2-6, with D tentatively TRBD1 or TRBD2 (5 bases each). Between the trimmed V and J ends, which lost 8 bases and 8 bases, there was a span of 16 bases. CDR1 is SGHTA, CDR2 FQGNSA, per germline. CDR3 size: 14 residues. The CDR3 reads CASRLFEGPNVLTF. In nucleotides, the CDR3 is TGTGCCAGCCGTCTGTTTGAGGGACCCAACGTCCTGACTTTC.

The V and J genes are TRBV7-2 and TRBJ2-7; 10 bases map to TRBD1. The CDR3 runs to 16 residues. The junction had 9 bases not matched to a gene; V was cut back by 4 bases and J by 3 bases. Germline V gene data show CDR1 as SGHTA and CDR2 as FQGNSA. The CDR3 nucleotides are TGTGCCAGCAGCTCAGGACAGGGGGAGTGGGACTACGAGCAGTACTTC. It encodes CASSSGQGEWDYEQYF.

This clone was counted only a few times. The chain combines TRBV7-2 with TRBJ1-1; no definite D call. Trimming took 0 bases from V and 5 from J, leaving 13 bases between them. The length of the CDR3 is 15 residues. Germline V lookup: CDR1 SGHTA, CDR2 FQGNSA. CDR3 region: CASSLAWTQVTEAFF. As DNA, the CDR3 is TGTGCCAGCAGCTTAGCGTGGACGCAGGTGACTGAAGCTTTCTTT.

The genes are TRBV4-3 and TRBJ2-3; 15 nucleotides agree with TRBD2. The CDR3 spans 18 residues. Germline V gives CDR1 LGHNA, CDR2 YSLEER. The J segment lost 0 bases and the V segment lost 5 bases, leaving 6 bases of the junction unmatched. As DNA, the CDR3 is TGCGCCAGCAGCTTCGGGACTAGCGGGGGGCTTAGCACAGATACGCAGTATTTT. Its protein is CASSFGTSGGLSTDTQYF.

The rearrangement joins TRBV9 to TRBJ2-3; TRBD1 agrees at 8 bases. V trimming: 2 bases; J trimming: 2 bases; junction bases outside the gene matches: 7. There are 16 residues in the CDR3. Germline V CDR1 and CDR2: SGDLS, YYNGEE. Here the CDR3 DNA reads TGTGCCAGCAGCGTCCCCGACAGGGGTAACACAGATACGCAGTATTTT. Translating it yields CASSVPDRGNTDTQYF.

This rearrangement joins TRBV14 to TRBJ1-2, with D hard to call. The CDR3 is 13 residues long. The V end lost 5 bases, the J end lost 6 bases, and 13 bases lay between the germline ends. Germline V gives CDR1 SGHDN, CDR2 FVKESK. The CDR3 region is CASSWREWDGYTF. In DNA, the CDR3 is TGTGCCAGCAGCTGGAGGGAGTGGGATGGCTACACCTTC.